This TCR beta chain appears in the sequencing data of a study of T cell responses to AZD1222 COVID-19 vaccine. Findings and caveats of the study: Spike-specific TCR repertoires showed rising breadth and depth after two AZD1222 doses. Per reports, nearly half of all spike-specific TCRs target regions that are unmutated in variants.

The repertoire was sequenced with immunoSEQ multiplex PCR; TCRdb's copy has only in-frame clones and lacks some. Of around 96,000 clones listed, around 83% are singletons. A remark on this clone: As yet, its antigen is unknown.

Second-dose schedules of about 4 or about 12 weeks were combined. The sequences come from peripheral blood, collected 28 days after the second AZD1222 dose. This clonotype originated in an adult who received the AZD1222 COVID-19 vaccine.

The CDR3, as DNA: TGTGCCTGGAGAGACCGAGGGACAGGGGAGCAGTACTTC. Translated, it gives CAWRDRGTGEQYF. The J gene is TRBJ2-7, the V gene TRBV30; 9 positions match TRBD1. Germline CDR1 and CDR2: GTSNPN and SVGIG (reference sequence). Unmatched junction bases numbered 7, after V lost 3 bases and J lost 7 bases. The CDR3 is made up of 13 amino acids.